Shown below are 8 T cell receptor beta chains from a single sample sequenced in a study of CXCR3-negative and CXCR3-positive naive CD8 T cells (dated by TCRdb to between 2018 and 2021). What the authors observed across the whole study: Compared with CXCR3-negative naive cells, CXCR3-positive naive cells had TRB CDR3s with higher hydrophobicity (lower Kidera factor 4), lower energy, and higher strength and volume indices.

Sequenced using a NextSeq 550. The Human TCR Profiling Kit (MiLaboratory) was used to make UMI-labeled 5' RACE TRB cDNA libraries. With the reads reprocessed by TCRdb, a single entry stands for each CDR3 protein sequence and no DNA is reported. Per the sample table, the count is about 150,000 distinct CDR3 sequences. 0.45% to 0.55% of the sample is held by the ten biggest clonotypes. Their target antigens are unknown. The sample consisted of naive CXCR3+ CD8+ T cells from blood. According to the study, the label for this sample's cell subset or site signals: CD45RO-CCR7+CD27+CD95- naive CD8+ T cells expressing CXCR3 (TNR3+). These receptors came from a human donor in good health. Some clones in this sample may be carry-over from other donors' samples.

This sequence joins TRBV12-3 or TRBV12-4 and TRBJ1-1. This CDR3 has 15 amino acids. The CDR3 here is CASSPPRGTNTEAFF.

The chain carries TRBV20-1 and TRBJ1-4; no DNA is available, so the TRBD1 call from TCRdb remains unchecked. Germline lookup yields CDR1 DFQATT and CDR2 SNEGSKA (reference sequence). The CDR3 is 15 residues long. The CDR3 loop is CSAIQGDSSNEKLFF.

The V and J genes are TRBV12-3 or TRBV12-4 and TRBJ1-5. There are 12 residues in the CDR3. The CDR3 sequence is CASSFVGQPQHF.

The chain's CDR3 is CASSLIPSGIGHEQYF. The V gene is TRBV28, the J gene TRBJ2-7; there is no DNA to check the TCRdb D call of TRBD2. This CDR3 region has 16 residues. Germline V gene sequence: CDR1 MDHEN, CDR2 SYDVKM.

The chain couples TRBV5-1 to TRBJ1-2; absent DNA, TCRdb's TRBD1 call cannot be checked. The germline gives CDR1 SGHRS, CDR2 YFSETQ. The CDR3 length is 15 residues. The CDR3 is CASSIAGAMNYGYTF.

CDR3 residues: CASQALVEVQPQHF. This chain connects TRBV28 to TRBJ1-5. The germline V gene has CDR1 MDHEN and CDR2 SYDVKM. CDR3 length equals 14 residues.

The chain links TRBV20-1 to TRBJ2-1. The CDR3 runs to 14 residues. Germline CDR1 reads DFQATT; CDR2 reads SNEGSKA (reference sequence). The CDR3 reads CSARGFGIYNEQFF.

The chain combines TRBV12-3 or TRBV12-4 with TRBJ2-7; TCRdb picks TRBD1, but there is no DNA to check that call. The CDR3 loop spans 15 amino acids. CDR3 sequence reads: CASSLTRDRAYEQYF.